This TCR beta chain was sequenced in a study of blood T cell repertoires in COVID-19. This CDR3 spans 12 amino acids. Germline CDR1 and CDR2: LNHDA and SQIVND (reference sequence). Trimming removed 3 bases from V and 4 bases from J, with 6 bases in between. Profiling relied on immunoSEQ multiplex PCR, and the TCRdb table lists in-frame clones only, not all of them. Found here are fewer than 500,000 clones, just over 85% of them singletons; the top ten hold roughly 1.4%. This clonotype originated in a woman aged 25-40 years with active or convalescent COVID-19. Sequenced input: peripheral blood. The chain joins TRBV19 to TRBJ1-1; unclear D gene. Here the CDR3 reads CASSISLTEAFF. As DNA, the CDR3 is TGTGCCAGTAGTATTAGTCTCACTGAAGCTTTCTTT.